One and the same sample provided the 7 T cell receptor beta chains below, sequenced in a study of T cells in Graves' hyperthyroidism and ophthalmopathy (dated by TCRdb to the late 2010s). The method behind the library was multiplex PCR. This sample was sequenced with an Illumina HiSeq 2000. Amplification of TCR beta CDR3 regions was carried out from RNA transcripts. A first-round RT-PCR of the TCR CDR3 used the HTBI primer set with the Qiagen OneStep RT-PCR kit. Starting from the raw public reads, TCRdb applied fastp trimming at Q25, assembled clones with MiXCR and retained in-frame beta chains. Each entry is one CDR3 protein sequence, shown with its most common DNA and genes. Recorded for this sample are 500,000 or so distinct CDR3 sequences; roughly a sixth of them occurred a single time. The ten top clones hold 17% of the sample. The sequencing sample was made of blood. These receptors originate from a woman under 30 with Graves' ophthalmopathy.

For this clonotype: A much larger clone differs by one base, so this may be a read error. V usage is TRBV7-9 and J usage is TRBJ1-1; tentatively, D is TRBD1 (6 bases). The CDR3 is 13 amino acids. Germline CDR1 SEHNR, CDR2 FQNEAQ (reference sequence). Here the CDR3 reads CVSSLVTGGGAFF. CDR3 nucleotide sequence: TGTGTCAGCAGCTTAGTGACAGGAGGTGGAGCTTTCTTT.

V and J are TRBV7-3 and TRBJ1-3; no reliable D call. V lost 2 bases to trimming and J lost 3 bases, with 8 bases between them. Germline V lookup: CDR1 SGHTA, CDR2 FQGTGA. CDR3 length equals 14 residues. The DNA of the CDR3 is TGTGCCAGCAGCTTACCAAGGGTTGGAAACACCATATATTTT. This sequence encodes CASSLPRVGNTIYF.

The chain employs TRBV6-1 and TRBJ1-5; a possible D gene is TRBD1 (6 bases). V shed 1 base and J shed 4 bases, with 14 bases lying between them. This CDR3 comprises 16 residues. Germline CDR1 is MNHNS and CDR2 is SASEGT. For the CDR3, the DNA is TGTGCCAGCAGTGAAGGGGTAGGGGGGGGGAATCAGCCCCAGCATTTT. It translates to CASSEGVGGGNQPQHF.

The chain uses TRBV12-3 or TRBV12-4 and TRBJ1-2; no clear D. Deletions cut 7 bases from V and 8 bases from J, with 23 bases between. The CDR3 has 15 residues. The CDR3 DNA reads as TGTGCCAGCAAACACAAAGGTTTTTTAACTTCGGGCTACACCTTC. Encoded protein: CASKHKGFLTSGYTF.

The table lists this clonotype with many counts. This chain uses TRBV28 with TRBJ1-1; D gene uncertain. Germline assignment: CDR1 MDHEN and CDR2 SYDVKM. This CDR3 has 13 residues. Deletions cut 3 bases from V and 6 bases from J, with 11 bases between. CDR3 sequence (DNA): TGTGCCAGCAGTTTGGAATGGGCGGCTGAAGCTTTCTTT. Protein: CASSLEWAAEAFF.

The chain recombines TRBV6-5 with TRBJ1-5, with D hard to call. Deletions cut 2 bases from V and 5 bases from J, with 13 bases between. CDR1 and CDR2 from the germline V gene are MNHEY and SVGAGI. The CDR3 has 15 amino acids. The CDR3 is CASSYGGEVYQPQHF. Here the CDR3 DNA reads TGTGCCAGCAGTTACGGCGGGGAGGTCTATCAGCCCCAGCATTTT.

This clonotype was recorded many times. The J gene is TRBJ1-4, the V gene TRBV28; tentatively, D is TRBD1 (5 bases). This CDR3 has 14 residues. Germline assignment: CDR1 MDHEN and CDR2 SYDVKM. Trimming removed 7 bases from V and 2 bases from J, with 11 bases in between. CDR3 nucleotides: TGTGCCAGCACTATCGGGGCCACTAATGAAAAACTGTTTTTT. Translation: CASTIGATNEKLFF.